One TCR beta chain is described in this entry. Its antigen is unknown. Using a J-beta primer mix together with a sample-barcoded 5' primer, a second PCR was run for about 6 to 11 cycles. TCRdb re-called the 5' RACE reads through MiXCR, storing one row per CDR3 protein. The sample lists 780,000 or so distinct CDR3 sequences; more than 55% were seen once. This specimen comes from a study of blood T cells in healthy people across ages. Study-level results: Per-million-T-cell TCR beta diversity fell roughly linearly with age.

This receptor was taken from a man aged 40-55 years in good health. Sequences were obtained from blood.

In nucleotides, the CDR3 is TGTGCCAGCAGCCTTACGCGGGGCTACACCTTC. This codes for CASSLTRGYTF. This chain links TRBV5-6 with TRBJ1-2; D unresolved. Germline assignment: CDR1 SGHDT and CDR2 YYEEEE. Trimming took 4 bases from V and 8 from J, leaving 9 bases between them. CDR3 length equals 11 residues.